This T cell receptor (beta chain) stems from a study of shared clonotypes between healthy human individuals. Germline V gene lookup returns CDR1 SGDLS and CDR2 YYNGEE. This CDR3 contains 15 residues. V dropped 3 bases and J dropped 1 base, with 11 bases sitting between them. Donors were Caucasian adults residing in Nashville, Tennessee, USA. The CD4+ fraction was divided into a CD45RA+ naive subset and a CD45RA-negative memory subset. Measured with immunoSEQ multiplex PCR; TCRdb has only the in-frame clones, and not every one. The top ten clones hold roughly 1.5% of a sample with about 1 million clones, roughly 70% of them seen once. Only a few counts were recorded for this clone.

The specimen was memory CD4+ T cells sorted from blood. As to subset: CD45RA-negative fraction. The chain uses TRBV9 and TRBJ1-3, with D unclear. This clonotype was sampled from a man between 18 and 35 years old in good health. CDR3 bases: TGTGCCAGCAGCGCAACAACCGTTTCTGGAAACACCATATATTTT. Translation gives CASSATTVSGNTIYF.